Listed below are T cell receptor beta chains from one sample, sequenced in a study of blood T cells in healthy people across ages. TCRdb re-analysed the 5' RACE reads in MiXCR, keeping a single row per CDR3 protein. The table records roughly 800,000 distinct CDR3 sequences, 58% of them present only once. Source material: blood. These receptors all come from a man aged 25-45 years in good health. Each CDR3 is given with its conserved first and last residue. A D gene is named only where the DNA matches it firmly. A row's size may be missing; if present it is once, few, many or a size class.

>TRBV3-1|-|-|14|TRBJ2-5
CASSQAPPGGEQYF
TGTGCCAGCAGCCAAGCCCCACCAGGGGGGGAGCAGTACTTC
>TRBV9|-|-|14|TRBJ2-7
CASSAATQDTEQYF
TGTGCCAGCAGCGCCGCAACTCAGGATACCGAGCAGTACTTC
>TRBV27|-|-|13|TRBJ2-7
CASNDSGSYEQYF
TGTGCCAGCAATGACTCGGGGTCCTACGAGCAGTACTTC
>TRBV4-3|-|-|15|TRBJ2-1
CASSLDYTTYNEQFF
TGCGCCAGCAGCCTAGACTATACCACCTACAATGAGCAGTTCTTC
>TRBV7-2|TRBD2|few|15|TRBJ2-5
CASSLVTSGSGDQYF
TGTGCCAGCAGCTTAGTGACTAGCGGGAGTGGAGACCAGTACTTC
>TRBV28|TRBD1|once|13|TRBJ2-1
CASSLDRFNEQFF
TGTGCCAGCAGTTTGGACAGGTTCAATGAGCAGTTCTTC
>TRBV5-1|-|-|14|TRBJ2-7
CARQDSSYSYEQYF
TGCGCCCGTCAGGACAGCTCCTATTCCTACGAGCAGTACTTC
>TRBV12-3/TRBV12-4|-|-|15|TRBJ2-7
CASRGGRTSSYEQYF
TGTGCCAGCAGGGGGGGACGGACCTCCTCCTACGAGCAGTACTTC
>TRBV7-6|TRBD2|-|17|TRBJ2-1
CASSLNFGRAHYNEQFF
TGTGCCAGCAGCTTAAATTTCGGGAGGGCCCATTACAATGAGCAGTTCTTC
>TRBV2|-|-|14|TRBJ1-2
CASKIETGTMGYTF
TGTGCCAGCAAGATCGAAACAGGAACGATGGGCTACACCTTC
>TRBV29-1|-|few|12|TRBJ2-1
CSVEDLSNEQFF
TGCAGCGTTGAAGATCTCAGCAATGAGCAGTTCTTC
>TRBV24-1|-|few|17|TRBJ2-1
CATSEPGAPQEVDEQFF
TGTGCCACCAGTGAGCCAGGAGCGCCACAAGAGGTCGATGAGCAGTTCTTC
>TRBV2|TRBD2|-|16|TRBJ2-7
CASRMGRREPPYEQYF
TGTGCCAGCAGGATGGGACGGCGGGAGCCCCCCTACGAGCAGTACTTC
>TRBV4-1|-|-|15|TRBJ1-1
CASSQVRQLNTEAFF
TGCGCCAGCAGCCAAGTCAGACAGTTGAACACTGAAGCTTTCTTT
>TRBV20-1|-|-|17|TRBJ2-5
CSAREARWGQGKETQYF
TGCAGTGCTAGAGAGGCCCGGTGGGGGCAGGGAAAAGAGACCCAGTACTTC
>TRBV20-1|-|-|13|TRBJ2-7
CSARDRHDYEQYF
TGCAGTGCTAGAGATCGGCACGACTACGAGCAGTACTTC
>TRBV7-2|TRBD1|-|16|TRBJ2-5
CASSFRRHRGKETQYF
TGTGCCAGCAGCTTCAGGCGTCACAGGGGGAAAGAGACCCAGTACTTC
>TRBV12-3/TRBV12-4|-|few|16|TRBJ2-7
CASSLGRTGNLAEQYF
TGTGCCAGCAGTTTAGGAAGAACAGGGAATCTCGCCGAGCAGTACTTC
>TRBV11-3|TRBD1|few|15|TRBJ2-7
CASSLGQGASDEQYF
TGTGCCAGCAGCTTAGGTCAGGGGGCGTCTGACGAGCAGTACTTC
>TRBV27|TRBD2|-|19|TRBJ2-7
CASSLRGLAGVRSINEQYF
TGTGCCAGCAGTTTAAGGGGACTAGCGGGAGTTAGGAGTATCAACGAGCAGTACTTC
>TRBV7-2|TRBD2|-|16|TRBJ2-5
CASSSRGLAAAETQYF
TGTGCCAGCAGCTCCCGAGGACTAGCGGCGGCGGAGACCCAGTACTTC
>TRBV20-1|-|few|14|TRBJ2-4
CSAVGSKAKNIQYF
TGCAGTGCCGTAGGCTCCAAAGCCAAAAACATTCAGTACTTC
>TRBV25-1|-|few|16|TRBJ2-1
CASRGGSGRTYNEQFF
TGTGCCAGCAGGGGCGGTAGTGGGAGGACCTACAATGAGCAGTTCTTC
>TRBV18|TRBD2|-|14|TRBJ2-7
CASSGTSPRYEQYF
TGTGCCAGCTCCGGGACTAGTCCCCGCTACGAGCAGTACTTC
>TRBV7-2|TRBD2|-|13|TRBJ2-3
CASGTSGREAQYF
TGTGCCAGTGGGACTAGCGGGAGGGAAGCGCAGTATTTT
>TRBV9|TRBD2|-|15|TRBJ2-1
CASSVGSGRAHEQFF
TGTGCCAGCAGCGTAGGTAGCGGGAGGGCCCATGAGCAGTTCTTC